This TCR beta chain is drawn from a study of CD8+CD57+ T cells in acquired aplastic anemia. In the study overall: Mean DNA quantity obtained from sorted CD4+ and CD8+ cells was around 2.9 ug. Study conclusions and caveats: Patient and control CD8+ Simpson's diversity was not significantly different.

This clonotype came up many times. Its antigen is not known. Genomic DNA, serving as template, underwent TCR beta VDJ and CDR3 profiling. Each CDR3 protein is one row after TCRdb ran MiXCR on the reads. The sample has 95,000 to 150,000 distinct CDR3 sequences, 45% to 60% seen once; the top ten hold 25% to 35%. All patients picked for sequencing had shown, by flow cytometry, an expansion of CD8+CD57+ cells. The ends were cut back, 3 bases at V and 5 bases at J, with 12 bases in the middle. The CDR3 sequence is 13 residues long. Germline-derived CDR1 and CDR2 are SGDLS and YYNGEE. The sample consisted of sorted CD4+, CD8+, or CD8+CD57+ T cells (not recorded which) from PBMCs. The sequence came from a human donor with aplastic anemia. The rearrangement joins TRBV9 to TRBJ2-7; D remains ambiguous. CDR3 residues: CASSASLRDEQYF. The DNA of the CDR3 is TGTGCCAGCAGCGCTAGTCTACGGGACGAGCAGTACTTC.